This TCR beta chain was found in a study of shared clonotypes between healthy human individuals. Study-level points and caveats: Blood was the sole source, and tissue repertoires probably differ.

In regard to this clone: The antigen is undetermined.

Per the germline V gene, CDR1 is MDHEN and CDR2 is SYDVKM. The CDR3 sequence is 12 residues long. The trim removed 7 bases at V and 11 bases at J, leaving 10 bases unmatched. Replicate sorted-subset PCRs were loaded with approximately 200 ng DNA, 31,000 or so T cell genomes. The protocol was immunoSEQ multiplex PCR, while the TCRdb copy is restricted to in-frame clones and leaves out a portion. Of about 1.5 million clones listed, roughly 96% are singletons. The receptor's source is a man younger than 40 in good health. Sequenced material: naive CD4+ T cells sorted from blood. Documented subset: CD45RA+ positively selected. The chain links TRBV28 to TRBJ1-1, with 7 bases matching TRBD1. The DNA of the CDR3 is TGTGCCAGCACACCCTTGACAGGGAGGGCTTTCTTT. This translates into CASTPLTGRAFF.